This is a list of T cell receptor beta chains from one sample in a study of identical twins. MiXCR, run by TCRdb on the 5' RACE reads, gives a single entry per CDR3 protein. The sample yields 200,000 to 250,000 distinct CDR3 sequences, about 12% seen once. In addition, the sample was reused for a study of yellow fever vaccine responses in identical twins.

The sequencing sample was made of memory (CD45RO+) T cells sorted from blood. These receptor sequences come from a woman younger than 35 in good health. Each CDR3 is given with its conserved first and last residue. A D gene is named only where the DNA matches it firmly. Rows give clone size only sometimes, using once, few, many, or a class for an expanded clone.

>once|TRBV30|.|TRBJ2-5
CAWSGAKRETQYF
TGTGCCTGGTCGGGGGCAAAGAGAGAGACCCAGTACTTC
>many|TRBV12-3/TRBV12-4|TRBD1|TRBJ1-1
CASSPQGDATEAFF
TGTGCCAGCAGTCCCCAGGGGGATGCCACTGAAGCTTTCTTT
>few|TRBV28|.|TRBJ1-5
CASRRPQRMEPQHF
TGTGCCAGCAGACGCCCCCAACGGATGGAGCCCCAGCATTTT
>.|TRBV7-2|.|TRBJ2-7
CASSLSVASVSYEQYF
TGTGCCAGCAGCTTAAGTGTGGCTAGCGTCTCCTACGAGCAGTACTTC
>few|TRBV20-1|TRBD1|TRBJ1-5
CSASPRGTGNQPQHF
TGCAGTGCTTCTCCCCGGGGGACAGGCAATCAGCCCCAGCATTTT
>.|TRBV2|.|TRBJ2-7
CASSDSNEQYF
TGTGCCAGCAGTGATAGCAACGAGCAGTACTTC
>many|TRBV7-2|.|TRBJ1-4
CASSLALGPSEKLFF
TGTGCCAGCAGCTTAGCGTTGGGCCCTTCCGAAAAACTGTTTTTT
>many|TRBV27|.|TRBJ1-4
CASSPIRDGGEKLFF
TGTGCCAGCAGTCCGATCCGGGACGGCGGAGAAAAACTGTTTTTT
>.|TRBV2|TRBD2|TRBJ2-2
CASSYPGLALHTGELFF
TGTGCCAGCAGTTATCCGGGACTAGCACTTCACACCGGGGAGCTGTTTTTT
>many|TRBV12-3/TRBV12-4|.|TRBJ1-3
CASSPSSGNTIYF
TGTGCCAGCAGTCCCTCCTCTGGAAACACCATATATTTT
>.|TRBV7-9|.|TRBJ2-5
CASSLGVGAETQYF
TGTGCCAGCAGCTTAGGGGTCGGGGCGGAGACCCAGTACTTC
>.|TRBV29-1|TRBD2|TRBJ2-3
CSVDGGGGTDTQYF
TGCAGCGTTGATGGCGGGGGTGGCACAGATACGCAGTATTTT
>few|TRBV20-1|.|TRBJ1-5
CSARGDLGQPQHF
TGCAGTGCTAGAGGGGATCTTGGGCAGCCCCAGCATTTT
>.|TRBV27|TRBD1|TRBJ2-6
CASSLSRQGAQGANVLTF
TGTGCCAGCAGTTTGTCGCGGCAGGGGGCGCAAGGGGCCAACGTCCTGACTTTC
>.|TRBV28|.|TRBJ2-2
CASSFTGPMNTGELFF
TGTGCCAGCAGTTTTACGGGACCTATGAACACCGGGGAGCTGTTTTTT
>.|TRBV5-1|TRBD2|TRBJ2-1
CASSLGTSIGNEQFF
TGCGCCAGCAGCTTGGGGACTAGTATAGGGAATGAGCAGTTCTTC
>many|TRBV12-3/TRBV12-4|.|TRBJ2-7
CASSLLGGGNGQYF
TGTGCCAGCAGTTTATTAGGTGGAGGGAACGGGCAGTACTTC
>many|TRBV5-1|.|TRBJ2-5
CASRLRGYDETQYF
TGCGCCAGCAGATTGAGGGGATATGACGAGACCCAGTACTTC
>many|TRBV6-1|TRBD2|TRBJ2-2
CASRPGGSIGSRELFF
TGTGCCAGCAGGCCCGGGGGGTCGATAGGATCGAGGGAGCTGTTTTTT
>.|TRBV6-1|TRBD1|TRBJ2-7
CASKINRDSFYEQYF
TGTGCCAGCAAAATAAACCGGGACAGCTTCTACGAGCAGTACTTC
>few|TRBV7-2|TRBD2|TRBJ2-1
CASSFGLAVGGYEQFF
TGTGCCAGCAGCTTCGGACTAGCGGTGGGGGGGTATGAGCAGTTCTTC
>many|TRBV28|TRBD1|TRBJ1-5
CASSLSQGGQPQHF
TGTGCCAGCAGTTTAAGCCAGGGGGGTCAGCCCCAGCATTTT